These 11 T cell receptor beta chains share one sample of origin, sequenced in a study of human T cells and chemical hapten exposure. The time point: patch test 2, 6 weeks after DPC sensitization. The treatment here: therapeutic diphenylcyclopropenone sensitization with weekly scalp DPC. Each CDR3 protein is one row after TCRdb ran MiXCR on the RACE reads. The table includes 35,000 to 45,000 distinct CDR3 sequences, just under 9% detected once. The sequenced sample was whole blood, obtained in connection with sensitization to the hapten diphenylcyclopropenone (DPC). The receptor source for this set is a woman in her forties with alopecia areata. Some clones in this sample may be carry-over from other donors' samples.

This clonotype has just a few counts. The CDR3, as DNA: TGTGCTAGTGGACCCGCTAAGGGAGGCAATCAGCCCCAGCATTTT. Its protein is CASGPAKGGNQPQHF. This chain links TRBV12-5 with TRBJ1-5; D is ambiguous. Germline CDR1 is LGHNT and CDR2 is FRNRAP. CDR3 length equals 15 residues. V was clipped by 6 bases and J by 2 bases, with 14 bases between them.

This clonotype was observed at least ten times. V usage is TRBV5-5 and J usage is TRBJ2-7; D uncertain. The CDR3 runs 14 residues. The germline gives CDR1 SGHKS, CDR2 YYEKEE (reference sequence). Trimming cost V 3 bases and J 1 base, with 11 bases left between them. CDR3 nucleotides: TGTGCCAGCAGCTCCGACGAGCCTTCCTACGAGCAGTACTTC. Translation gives CASSSDEPSYEQYF. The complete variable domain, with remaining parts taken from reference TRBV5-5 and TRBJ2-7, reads DAGVTQSPTHLIKTRGQQVTLRCSPISGHKSVSWYQQVLGQGPQFIFQYYEKEERGRGNFPDRFSARQFPNYSSELNVNALLLGDSALYLCASSSDEPSYEQYFGPGTRLTVT.

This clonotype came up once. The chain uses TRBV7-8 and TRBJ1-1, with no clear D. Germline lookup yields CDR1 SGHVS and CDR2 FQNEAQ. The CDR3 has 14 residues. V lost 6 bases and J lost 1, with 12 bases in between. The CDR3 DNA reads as TGTGCCAGCAGTTCGAGGATTGAGAACACTGAAGCTTTCTTT. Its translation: CASSSRIENTEAFF. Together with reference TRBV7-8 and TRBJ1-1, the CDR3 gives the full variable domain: GAGVSQSPRYKVAKRGQDVALRCDPISGHVSLFWYQQALGQGPEFLTYFQNEAQLDKSGLPSDRFFAERPEGSVSTLKIQRTQQEDSAVYLCASSSRIENTEAFFGQGTRLTVV.

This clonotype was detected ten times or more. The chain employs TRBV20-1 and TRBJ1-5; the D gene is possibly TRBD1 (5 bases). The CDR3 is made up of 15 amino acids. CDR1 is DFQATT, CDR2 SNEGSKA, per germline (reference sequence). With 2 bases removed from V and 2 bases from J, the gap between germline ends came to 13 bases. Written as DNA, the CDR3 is TGCAGTGCTAGAATCAATCGCAGGGGCAATCAGCCCCAGCATTTT. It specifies CSARINRRGNQPQHF.

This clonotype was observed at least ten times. The chain's CDR3 is CAGRVGSGNTIYF. In nucleotides, the CDR3 is TGTGCCGGCCGCGTTGGCTCTGGAAACACCATATATTTT. This chain links TRBV6-1 with TRBJ1-3; no reliable D call. With 11 bases removed from V and 0 bases from J, the gap between germline ends came to 11 bases. The germline CDR1 and CDR2 sequences are MNHNS and SASEGT. This CDR3 comprises 13 residues.

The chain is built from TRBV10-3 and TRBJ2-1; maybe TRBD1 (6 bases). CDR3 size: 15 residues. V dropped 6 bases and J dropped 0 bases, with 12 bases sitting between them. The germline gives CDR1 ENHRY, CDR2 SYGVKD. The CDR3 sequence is CAIRDSGYSYNEQFF. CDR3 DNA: TGTGCCATCAGGGACAGCGGTTACTCCTACAATGAGCAGTTCTTC.

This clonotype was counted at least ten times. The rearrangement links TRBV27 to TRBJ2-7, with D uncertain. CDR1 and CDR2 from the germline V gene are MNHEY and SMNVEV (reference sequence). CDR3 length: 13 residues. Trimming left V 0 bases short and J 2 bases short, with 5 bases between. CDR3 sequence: CASSLSETYEQYF. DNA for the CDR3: TGTGCCAGCAGTTTATCGGAGACCTACGAGCAGTACTTC.

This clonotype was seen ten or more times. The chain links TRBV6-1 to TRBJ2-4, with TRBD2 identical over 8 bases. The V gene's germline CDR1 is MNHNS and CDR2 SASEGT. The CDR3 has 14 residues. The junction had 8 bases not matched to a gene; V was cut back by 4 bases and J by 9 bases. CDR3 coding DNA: TGTGCCAGCAGTGCCGGGGGGGCCGCGGGCATTCAGTACTTC. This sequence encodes CASSAGGAAGIQYF.

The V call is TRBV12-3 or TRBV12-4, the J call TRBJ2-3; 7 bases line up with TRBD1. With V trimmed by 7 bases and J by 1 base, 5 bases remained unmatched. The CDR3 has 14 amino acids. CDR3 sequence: CASTSGQGTDTQYF. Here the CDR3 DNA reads TGTGCCAGCACCTCTGGACAGGGCACAGATACGCAGTATTTT.

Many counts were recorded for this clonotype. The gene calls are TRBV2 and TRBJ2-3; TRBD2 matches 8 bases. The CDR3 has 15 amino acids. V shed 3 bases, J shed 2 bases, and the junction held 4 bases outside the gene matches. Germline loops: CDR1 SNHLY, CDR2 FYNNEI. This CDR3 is CASSDSSGYTDTQYF. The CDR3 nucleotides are TGTGCCAGCAGTGATTCTAGCGGGTACACAGATACGCAGTATTTT.

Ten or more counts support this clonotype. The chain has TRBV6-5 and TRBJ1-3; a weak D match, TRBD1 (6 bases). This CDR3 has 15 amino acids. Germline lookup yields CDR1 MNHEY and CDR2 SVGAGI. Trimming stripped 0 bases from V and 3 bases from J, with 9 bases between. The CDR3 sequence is CASSYSDSHGNTIYF. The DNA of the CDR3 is TGTGCCAGCAGTTACTCGGACAGTCATGGAAACACCATATATTTT.